Sequencing of this T cell receptor (beta chain) was carried out in a study of CD8 T cells in Susac syndrome. Study findings and constraints: A relatively small number of individuals underwent TCR sequencing and HLA analysis.

CDR1 is MNHEY, CDR2 SVGEGT, per germline. The junction had 4 bases not matched to a gene; V was cut back by 5 bases and J by 7 bases. The CDR3 is made up of 14 amino acids. RNA totalling roughly 0.45 to 1 ug underwent reverse transcription with random hexamers. It was immunoSEQ multiplex PCR that amplified TCR beta CDR3 across 54 Vbeta and 13 Jbeta. In TCRdb, the immunoSEQ multiplex PCR reads were re-called with MiXCR into one record per CDR3 protein. The repertoire holds over 70,000 distinct CDR3 sequences, with about 95% as singletons. The sequenced target, TCR beta, came from blood CD8+ and CD4+ T cells. Regarding this clonotype: What it recognizes is unknown.

The chain joins TRBV6-2 or TRBV6-3 to TRBJ1-4, with 10 bases lining up with TRBD1. Sequenced sample: CD8+ T cells from PBMCs. This clonotype originated in a human donor with Susac syndrome. The CDR3, as DNA: TGTGCCAGCAGTCGGACAGGGGGAGGTGAAAAACTGTTTTTT. Its protein product is CASSRTGGGEKLFF.